This TCR beta chain was captured in a study of response to subunit inactivated influenza vaccine. The length of the CDR3 is 16 residues. V was clipped by 1 base and J by 8 bases; unmatched bases: 10. Per germline, CDR1 DFQATT and CDR2 SNEGSKA (reference sequence). TCRdb redid the calling of the RT-PCR reads with MiXCR, one entry per CDR3 protein. This sample has some 570,000 distinct CDR3 sequences, with roughly 12% found just once. In addition, the sample was reused for a study of T cells expressing NK-cell markers. That work contributes: Template switching by 5'RACE with UMIs generated the TCR beta cDNA.

The TCR was taken from a man aged 45-65 years who received an inactivated influenza vaccine. The sample in question was PBMCs from blood, obtained on the day of vaccination. This sequence joins TRBV20-1 and TRBJ2-1; 11 bases line up with TRBD2. For the CDR3, the DNA is TGCAGTGCTAGAGGTAGCGGGAGGGCCAGAAGCGATGAGCAGTTCTTC. Amino acid sequence: CSARGSGRARSDEQFF.